The T cell receptor beta chain under discussion was sequenced for a study of cytomegalovirus exposure and HLA in healthy donors (dated by TCRdb to the late 2010s). For context, the study as a whole: In an earlier analysis of some 550 of the donors, approximately 300 Gb of sequence data and 90 million to 120 million unique TCR beta sequences from 150 million to 200 million T cells were reported. An early release covering approximately 600 HLA-typed donors comprised 300 to 350 gigabases of sequencing data and roughly 85 million unique TCR sequences. Of the 300 to 400 genotyped donors, approximately 80% fell in the genetic ancestry cluster associated with self-reported Caucasian donors. The study aimed to test whether cataloging public T cell receptors could reveal signatures of past pathogen exposure. The study used immunosequencing to profile the T cell repertoires of around 600 subjects and linked those repertoires to cytomegalovirus serostatus. Along with the roughly 700-subject first cohort, a separate validation cohort of about 110 different subjects was used. To predict cytomegalovirus infection status, the study brought together high-throughput TCR immunosequencing, statistical association of individual TCRs with disease status, and machine learning. To study patterns of TCR occurrence, a later analysis re-analyzed previously published TCR beta repertoires from 700 or so donors and added high-resolution HLA genotyping. Rather than using new phenotypic data, the later analysis identified candidate immune exposures from TCR beta sequences and from how often those sequences occurred across donors. An earlier analysis of fewer than 700 of the donors applied high-throughput TCR beta sequencing to assess whether each TCR beta V gene segment acted as functional or pseudogenic. Alongside the repertoire data, information on donor age, sex, ethnicity and CMV serostatus was compiled. A later genetic analysis took genome-wide SNP genotypes for about 55% of the roughly 700 donors and used that subset as a discovery cohort. All discovery cohort repertoires had been generated using a single sequencing platform. Class I and class II HLA loci were covered by the typing at four-digit resolution. The number of typed donors differed by locus: roughly 629-630 for A, B, C, DRB1 and DQB1; about 520 for DQA1; 606 for DPA1; and about 450 for DPB1. Several DR-DQ haplotypes were treated as single units for association and clustering because of strong linkage in the cohort. Across approximately 400 genotyped donors of the cohort, an average of about 240,000 unique TCR beta nucleotide sequences per donor were sequenced, and roughly 20% of those sequences were non-productive. What the research found in general, with its limitations: In an earlier analysis of some 540 of the donors, most TCR beta V segments appeared in productive rearrangements about 87% or about 30% of the time, broadly matching IMGT annotations. Most TCR sequences were seen in very few donors, while some public TCRs were found in many individuals. A total of 164 TCR beta chains were listed by the study as associated with cytomegalovirus. In vitro tests confirmed that a few of the cytomegalovirus-associated TCR beta chains recognize cytomegalovirus antigens. The sequencing pipeline was judged likely to have produced a cluster of highly shared sequence variants as a technical artifact. The authors suggested that the approach could potentially be extended to other disease states and immunological phenotypes. In a later analysis, HLA-associated TCR beta chains showed more clonal expansion and lower generation probabilities than non-associated chains that were equally common. A further reported finding was that TCR beta sequences accurately predicted the HLA-A and HLA-B alleles for most subjects in the first cohort. At a false discovery rate of 0.05, a later analysis linked some 17,000 TCR beta sequences to specific HLA alleles. Strong co-occurrence of HLA alleles, especially DR and DQ, made assigning TCR associations to individual alleles difficult. The presence/absence analyses assumed that sequencing depth was roughly uniform across donors, and that assumption may not be true. Immune exposure information for the cohort was limited to CMV serostatus. In a later genetic analysis, fewer N-insertions in productive TCRs were reported among donors in an Asian-associated ancestry cluster than the approximately 710-donor mean. Correlated functional status among segregating V segments might reflect linkage disequilibrium, but an unknown experimental factor could not be ruled out. Approximately 18 rarely observed V segments, including chromosome 9 orphons, were excluded from the earlier analysis of several hundred of the donors because counts were too low. In a later analysis, the rate of TCR association differed among HLA loci, with DRB1 alleles having the most associated TCRs and HLA-C alleles having the fewest. In this cohort, only TCR beta chains were sequenced, and detectable features were limited by the absence of alpha or paired-chain data. The classifier was reported to diagnose cytomegalovirus status with high specificity and sensitivity in both the original cohort and the validation cohort. A later analysis found that most CMV-associated TCR beta chains appeared HLA-restricted, with HLA associations seemingly driven largely by CMV exposure. HLA typing was unavailable for some donors at each locus, so association tests used only the typed subset. A later analysis reported that several top co-occurrence clusters appeared linked to parvovirus B19, influenza, CMV and Epstein-Barr virus. In a later genetic analysis, a missense DCLRE1C variant was associated with V-gene and J-gene trimming of TCR beta chains, and the association was replicated in an independent cohort.

For this clone: Its antigen specificity is not known. Base qualities were left out, and no much larger clone turns up one base away.

In total, over 600 healthy bone marrow donors made up the cohort. At the time of sampling, every cohort member was nominally healthy, though immune exposures that went unrecorded were likely present. The donor was CMV seropositive and belonged to the group of more than 250 seropositive cohort members. Each donor provided a peripheral blood sample, and peripheral blood mononuclear cells were used for TCR beta sequencing. Genomic DNA extraction from the blood cell samples was performed with the Qiagen DNeasy Blood Extraction Kit. Libraries were made using the immunoSEQ multiplex PCR assay. For the multiplex PCR, a mixture combining 60 forward primers for TCR Vbeta segments and 13 reverse primers for TCR Jbeta segments was used. Amplification of the CDR3 region of rearranged TCR beta genes was performed with a multiplex PCR assay on genomic DNA. Amplified TCR beta libraries were sequenced as 87-base-pair reads on the Illumina HiSeq System. Concerning the study's data processing: Across the roughly 700 repertoires, a later analysis counted tens of millions of unique TCR beta chains, 9.5 million to 13 million of which were shared by at least two donors. A nearest-neighbor algorithm error-corrected the raw reads and collapsed the reads into unique sequences, merging closely related sequences to remove PCR and sequencing errors. Alignment of CDR3 sequences to IMGT reference sequences was used to assign V, D and J gene segments. For a sequence to be retained, a match of at least six nucleotides was required to both a V gene segment and a J gene segment. Rearrangements were called productive when the CDR3 lacked stop codons and stayed in frame with V and J; all others were non-productive. CDR3 was defined according to IMGT convention as the region running from the second conserved V-encoded cysteine to the conserved J-encoded phenylalanine. In an earlier analysis of around 570 of the donors, sequences lacking an unambiguous match to a single V gene segment were excluded. An earlier analysis of approximately 590 of the donors classified V segments as functional when productive rearrangements were above 56.7% and as segregating when the standard deviation between donors was above 5%. A statistical classification framework was developed to diagnose cytomegalovirus status using the catalog of TCR beta chain sequences. In a later analysis, V and J genes were assigned by comparing TCR nucleotide sequences against IMGT/GENE-DB human TR gene sequences. Using the TCRdist pipeline, a later analysis assigned CDR3 sequences along with most-parsimonious VDJ recombination scenarios. In a later analysis, every TCR beta chain was defined by the combination of its CDR3 amino acid sequence and its V-gene family, and reads without a unique V-gene family were dropped. As a way to deal with suspected cross-contamination and a sequencing artifact, a later analysis dropped nearly 600 nucleotide sequences that were highly shared and had low generation probability. In a later analysis, a clonal expansion index for each public chain was calculated from normalized within-repertoire ranks of inferred template counts. In a later analysis, generation probabilities were computed with a VDJ recombination model fitted to out-of-frame rearrangements, and the resulting probabilities were checked against IGoR. A later analysis scored TCR-TCR, TCR-HLA and TCR-CMV co-occurrence with hypergeometric tests, applying a repertoire-size bias correction to TCR pairs. To estimate false discovery rates, a later analysis permuted the HLA or CMV assignments 20 times. A later analysis grouped co-occurring TCRs with DBSCAN, adding TCRdist sequence similarity when clustering within HLA-allele-positive subsets. Co-occurrence clustering excluded repertoires with fewer than 30,000 or more than 120,000 public chains, plus five with anomalous nucleotide sharing. Not all clones reach the TCRdb copy of this immuneACCESS table, which keeps in-frame sequences only. Checked studies attribute under half of the gap to unresolved V genes and leave the rest unexplained. The D gene and trimming were derived from the DNA, and the V and J assignments and clone size from that table. The sample records 95,000 to 150,000 clones, 65% to 80% of which are singletons. 30% of the sample lies in the top ten.

Sequenced input: PBMCs. This TCR came from a man aged 55-75 years in good health and CMV-seropositive.

The CDR3 loop reads CASSSNRGSEAFF. The DNA sequence is as follows: TGTGCCAGCAGCTCCAACAGGGGCTCTGAAGCTTTCTTT. The chain links TRBV7-3 with TRBJ1-1, and TRBD1 aligns with 7 junction nucleotides. Reading the germline V gene gives CDR1 SGHTA and CDR2 FQGTGA. V trim: 4 bases; J trim: 6 bases; unmatched bases: 5. The CDR3 runs 13 residues from the cysteine to the phenylalanine. The only DNA kept is the CDR3, 39 bases in frame from the first base.